Listed below are T cell receptor beta chains from one sample, sequenced in a study of blood T cell repertoires in COVID-19. TCRdb keeps only in-frame clones here, not all; method: immunoSEQ multiplex PCR. The sample yields 45,000 to 65,000 clones, roughly 91% seen once. Material: peripheral blood. Receptors were obtained from a human donor in a cohort sampled during active COVID-19. Both conserved end residues are part of each CDR3.

v_gene	j_gene	CDR3aa
TRBV28	TRBJ1-1	CASSPRTANTEAFF
TRBV5-1	TRBJ2-3	CASSFSGGGADTQYF
TRBV5-1	TRBJ1-1	CASTTKSGGNTEAFF
TRBV3-1/TRBV3-2	TRBJ2-4	CASGGSNIQYF
TRBV18	TRBJ2-1	CASSLYGGSYNEQFF
TRBV5-1	TRBJ2-5	CASSLGTGGETQYF
TRBV28	TRBJ1-2	CASSLRGRDYGYTF
TRBV19	TRBJ1-2	CASSSRGWNYGYTF
TRBV7-2	TRBJ2-6	CASSLKGGAGANVLTF
TRBV9	TRBJ1-2	CASSVINYGYTF
TRBV24-1	TRBJ2-5	CATGARWASGRGETQYF
TRBV4-3	TRBJ2-3	CASSQVTVASTDTQYF
TRBV24-1	TRBJ2-1	CATSDFELRSYNEQFF
TRBV19	TRBJ1-5	CASDKDRVGSQPQHF
TRBV28	TRBJ1-4	CASAEGGSRNEKLFF
TRBV6-6	TRBJ1-3	CASSPRTGTPGNTIYF
TRBV3-1/TRBV3-2	TRBJ2-5	CASSRGGRGRGETQYF
TRBV12-5	TRBJ2-5	CASGPGQGGETQYF
TRBV10-2	TRBJ2-5	CASSELGVETQYF
TRBV2	TRBJ2-5	CASSQPGNSGKTQYF
TRBV19	TRBJ2-2	CASSPNRGVTGELFF
TRBV10-3	TRBJ2-5	CAISASGGAIQETQYF
TRBV13	TRBJ2-7	CASSSGTSLHEQYF
TRBV19	TRBJ1-1	CASSTYTEAFF
TRBV15	TRBJ1-2	CATSRGTGDNYGYTF
TRBV30	TRBJ2-5	CAWRDDRGLQETQYF
TRBV19	TRBJ1-2	CASSRQTGTGSFYGYTF
TRBV7-9	TRBJ1-3	CASSFPGQGTLPGNTIYF
TRBV19	TRBJ1-4	CASRTLGGNEKLFF
TRBV5-1	TRBJ1-2	CASSSSMGARDGYTF
TRBV5-1	TRBJ2-1	CASSRDRGTYNEQFF
TRBV3-1/TRBV3-2	TRBJ2-4	CASSNRDSQNIQYF
TRBV10-3	TRBJ1-2	CAISDRGPNYGYTF
TRBV9	TRBJ2-3	CASSALEGASTDTQYF
TRBV28	TRBJ1-2	CASSQGRGYGYTF
TRBV11-3	TRBJ2-5	CAGDRALRETQYF
TRBV10-3	TRBJ1-1	CAISEGGGTEAFF
TRBV7-3	TRBJ1-1	CASSPRSGGGVGTEAFF
TRBV9	TRBJ2-3	CASSARTSGDTQYF
TRBV19	TRBJ1-1	CASSIDDGQGVLFGNTEAFF
TRBV6-2/TRBV6-3	TRBJ2-2	CASSYSGRGNTGELFF
TRBV4-2	TRBJ2-3	CASSPQSTDTQYF
TRBV9	TRBJ1-1	CASSPQGGQSRTEAFF